A single TCR beta chain is shown here with its context. Profiling relied on immunoSEQ multiplex PCR, and the TCRdb table lists in-frame clones only, not all of them. The sample has around 48,000 clones, approximately 92% seen once. This sample is part of a study of T cell changes during pregnancy in multiple sclerosis. The CDR3 sequence is 15 residues long. In germline, CDR1 is SGHNT, CDR2 YYREEE (reference sequence). With 0 bases clipped from V and 5 bases from J, the junction kept 5 bases outside the gene matches. The specimen comprised CD4+ T cells from peripheral blood mononuclear cells, sampled in the second trimester of pregnancy. The clonotype originates from a female donor in good health, enrolled as a control in a pregnancy study. The chain joins TRBV5-4 to TRBJ2-5, with 9 bases identical to TRBD2. This chain's CDR3 is CASSLGAGGPETQYF. The CDR3 region has the DNA TGTGCCAGCAGCTTGGGGGCGGGAGGGCCGGAGACCCAGTACTTC.